The 5 T cell receptor beta chains presented below share a single source sample, sequenced in a study of cytomegalovirus exposure and HLA in healthy donors. Repertoires were generated with immunoSEQ multiplex PCR, while TCRdb's copy carries only in-frame clones and drops some. The table includes roughly 140,000 clones, about 90% detected once. Material: PBMCs. These receptors all stem from a woman aged 18-29 years in good health and CMV-seropositive.

The gene calls are TRBV5-1 and TRBJ1-1, with 7 bases aligning to TRBD1. V gave up 1 base and J gave up 11 bases; unmatched junction bases: 8. The CDR3 runs to 13 residues. CDR1 and CDR2 (germline): SGHRS, YFSETQ. CDR3: CASSLKQGGAAFF. The CDR3 DNA reads TGCGCCAGCAGCTTGAAGCAGGGGGGAGCGGCTTTCTTT.

The V and J genes are TRBV18 and TRBJ2-1; 7 bases are shared with TRBD1. Germline V gene sequence: CDR1 KGHSH, CDR2 LQKENI. V dropped 8 bases and J dropped 13; count of bases not matched to a gene: 17. The CDR3 is made up of 14 amino acids. The CDR3, as DNA: TGTGCCAGCACGACTTCAGGGGATCAGGGGGAACAGTTCTTC. It yields the protein CASTTSGDQGEQFF.

The chain couples TRBV5-4 to TRBJ2-2, with D maybe TRBD1 (6 bases). This CDR3 has 15 amino acids. The V end was cut by 1 base, the J end by 5 bases, with 12 bases between. The germline CDR1 and CDR2 sequences are SGHNT and YYREEE (reference sequence). For the CDR3, the DNA is TGTGCCAGCAGCTTGTGGAGAGGGGGAACCGGGGAGCTGTTTTTT. This encodes CASSLWRGGTGELFF.

This rearrangement joins TRBV13 to TRBJ2-3; 7 positions agree with TRBD1. The CDR3 covers 14 residues. With 3 bases clipped from V and 6 bases from J, the junction kept 6 bases outside the gene matches. The germline V gene has CDR1 PRHDT and CDR2 FYEKMQ (reference sequence). CDR3 in DNA: TGTGCCAGCAGCTTCGGGACAGCCTATGATACGCAGTATTTT. Its translation is CASSFGTAYDTQYF.

This chain joins TRBV28 and TRBJ1-2; D is unresolved. CDR1 MDHEN and CDR2 SYDVKM come from the germline V gene. V was shortened by 6 bases and J by 4 bases, with 12 bases between the two germline ends. CDR3 length equals 13 residues. For the CDR3, the DNA is TGTGCCAGCAGCTATTCTATCTCCTATGGCTACACCTTC. Its translation: CASSYSISYGYTF.